The T cell receptor (beta chain) described here comes from a study of shared clonotypes between healthy human individuals. Naive-designated CD8 cells lacked CD45RO, were positively enriched for CCR7, and omitted terminally differentiated effector memory CD45RA+ cells. The germline CDR1 and CDR2 sequences are SGHRS and YFSETQ. The CDR3 is made up of 15 amino acids. The ends were cut back, 0 bases at V and 0 bases at J, with 7 bases in the middle. To note about this clone: Other DNA sequences in this sample translate to the same CDR3.

Libraries were prepared by immunoSEQ multiplex PCR; TCRdb keeps only in-frame clonotypes and omits some of them. This table holds about 1,800,000 clones, 85% to 95% found once. This chain uses TRBV5-1 with TRBJ2-1, with a tentative D call TRBD1 (5 bases). This receptor was obtained from a man between 18 and 29 years old in good health. Sample: naive CD8+ T cells sorted from blood. The CDR3 coding sequence is TGCGCCAGCAGCTTGGGACAGAGCTCCTACAATGAGCAGTTCTTC. The encoded protein is CASSLGQSSYNEQFF.